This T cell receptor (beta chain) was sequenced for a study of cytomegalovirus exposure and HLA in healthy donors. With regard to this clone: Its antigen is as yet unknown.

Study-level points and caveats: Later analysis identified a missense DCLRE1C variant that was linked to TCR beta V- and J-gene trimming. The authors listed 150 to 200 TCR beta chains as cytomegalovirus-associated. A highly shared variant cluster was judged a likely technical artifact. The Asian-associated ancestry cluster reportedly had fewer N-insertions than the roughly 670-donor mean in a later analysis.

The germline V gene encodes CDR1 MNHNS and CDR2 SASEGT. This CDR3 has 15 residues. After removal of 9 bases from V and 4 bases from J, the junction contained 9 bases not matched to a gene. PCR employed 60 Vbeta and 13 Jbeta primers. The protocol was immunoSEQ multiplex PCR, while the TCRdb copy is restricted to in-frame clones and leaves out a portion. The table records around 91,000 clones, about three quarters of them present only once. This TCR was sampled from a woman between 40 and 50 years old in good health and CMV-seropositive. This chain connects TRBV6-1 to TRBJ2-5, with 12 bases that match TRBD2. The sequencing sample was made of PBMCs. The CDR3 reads CASHTSGRLGETQYF. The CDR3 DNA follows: TGTGCCAGTCACACTAGCGGGAGGTTAGGAGAGACCCAGTACTTC.